This TCR beta chain comes out of a study of cytomegalovirus exposure and HLA in healthy donors. Assay: immunoSEQ multiplex PCR; the TCRdb copy retains only in-frame clones and omits some. The sample has roughly 70,000 clones, 70% to 90% seen once. Sequenced material: PBMCs. The sequence was obtained from a woman aged 18 to 35 in good health and CMV-seropositive.

This CDR3 reads CASSSLAGGREQFF. The CDR3 DNA follows: TGTGCCAGCAGCTCACTAGCGGGGGGGCGTGAGCAGTTCTTC. The chain carries TRBV2 and TRBJ2-1, with 13 bases matching TRBD2. Germline assignment: CDR1 SNHLY and CDR2 FYNNEI. This CDR3 contains 14 residues. With V trimmed by 6 bases and J by 9 bases, 5 bases remained unmatched.